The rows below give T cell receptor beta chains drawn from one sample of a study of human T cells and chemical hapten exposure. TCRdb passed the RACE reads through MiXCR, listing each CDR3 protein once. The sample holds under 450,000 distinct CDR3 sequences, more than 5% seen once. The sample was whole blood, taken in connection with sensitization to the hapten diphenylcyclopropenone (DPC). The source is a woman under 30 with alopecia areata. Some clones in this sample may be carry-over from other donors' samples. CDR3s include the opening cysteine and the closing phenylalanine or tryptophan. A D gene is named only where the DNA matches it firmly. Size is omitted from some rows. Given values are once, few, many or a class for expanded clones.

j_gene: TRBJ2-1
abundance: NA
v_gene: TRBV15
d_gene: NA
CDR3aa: CATSRALTGYNEQFF
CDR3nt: TGTGCCACCAGCAGAGCCCTGACCGGGTACAATGAGCAGTTCTTC

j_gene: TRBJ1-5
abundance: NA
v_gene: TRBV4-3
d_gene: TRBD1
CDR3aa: CASSQDRGRTQPQHF
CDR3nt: TGCGCCAGCAGCCAAGACAGGGGGCGAACTCAGCCCCAGCATTTT

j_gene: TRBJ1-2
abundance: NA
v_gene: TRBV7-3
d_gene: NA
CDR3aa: CASSFRGGSDYGYTF
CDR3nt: TGTGCCAGCAGCTTTCGCGGGGGTTCGGACTATGGCTACACCTTC

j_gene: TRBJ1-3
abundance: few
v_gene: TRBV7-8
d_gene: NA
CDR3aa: CASSPRRTDTSGNTIYF
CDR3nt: TGTGCCAGCAGCCCGAGGAGGACCGACACCTCTGGAAACACCATATATTTT

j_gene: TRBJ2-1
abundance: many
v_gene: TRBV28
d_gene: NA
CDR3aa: CASSLAGLHNEQFF
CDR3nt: TGTGCCAGCAGTTTAGCAGGTCTGCACAATGAGCAGTTCTTC

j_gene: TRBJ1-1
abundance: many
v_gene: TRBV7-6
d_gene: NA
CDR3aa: CASSLDPGLDTEAFF
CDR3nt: TGTGCCAGCAGCTTAGACCCAGGTTTAGACACTGAAGCTTTCTTT

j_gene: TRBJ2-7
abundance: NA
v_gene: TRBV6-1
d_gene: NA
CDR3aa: CASSPFSMGTYEQYF
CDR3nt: TGTGCCAGCAGCCCCTTTTCGATGGGGACCTACGAGCAGTACTTC

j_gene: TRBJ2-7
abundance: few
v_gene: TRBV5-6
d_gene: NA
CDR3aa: CASSKQVYEQYF
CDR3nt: TGTGCCAGCAGCAAACAGGTCTACGAGCAGTACTTC

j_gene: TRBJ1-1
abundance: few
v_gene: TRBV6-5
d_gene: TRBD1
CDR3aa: CASITGTGSPKAFF
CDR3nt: TGTGCCAGCATCACCGGGACAGGCAGTCCCAAAGCTTTCTTT

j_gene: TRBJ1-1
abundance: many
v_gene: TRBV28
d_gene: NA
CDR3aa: CASTPARLNTEAFF
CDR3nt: TGTGCCAGCACCCCGGCCAGATTGAACACTGAAGCTTTCTTT

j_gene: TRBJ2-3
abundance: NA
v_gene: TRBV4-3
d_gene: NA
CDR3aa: CASSQDCPDTQYF
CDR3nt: TGCGCCAGCAGCCAAGATTGTCCAGATACGCAGTATTTT

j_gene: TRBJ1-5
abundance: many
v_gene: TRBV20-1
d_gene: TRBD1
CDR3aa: CSARVGTGGQPQHF
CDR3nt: TGCAGTGCTAGAGTTGGGACAGGGGGGCAGCCCCAGCATTTT

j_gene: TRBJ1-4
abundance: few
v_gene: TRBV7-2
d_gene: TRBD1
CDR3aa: CASSYGQGKANEKLFF
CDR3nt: TGTGCCAGCAGCTACGGACAGGGGAAGGCTAATGAAAAACTGTTTTTT

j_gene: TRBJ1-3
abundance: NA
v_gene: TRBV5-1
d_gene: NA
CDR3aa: CASSLSGPSRGNTIYF
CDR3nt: TGCGCCAGCAGCTTGTCTGGACCTTCAAGAGGAAACACCATATATTTT

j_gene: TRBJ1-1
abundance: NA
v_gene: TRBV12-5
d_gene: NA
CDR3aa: CASGLVLGNRDTEAFF
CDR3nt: TGTGCTAGTGGTTTGGTACTAGGGAACAGGGATACTGAAGCTTTCTTT

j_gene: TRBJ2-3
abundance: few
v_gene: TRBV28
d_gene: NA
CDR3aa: CASGRARGGTDTQYF
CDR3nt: TGTGCCAGCGGTCGGGCAAGGGGTGGCACAGATACGCAGTATTTT

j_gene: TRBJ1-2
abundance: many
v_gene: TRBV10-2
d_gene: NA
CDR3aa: CASSGYRATNYGYTF
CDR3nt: TGCGCCAGCAGTGGATACAGGGCTACTAACTATGGCTACACCTTC

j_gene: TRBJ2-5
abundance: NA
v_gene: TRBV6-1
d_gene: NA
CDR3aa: CASSETRNAETQYF
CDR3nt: TGTGCCAGCAGTGAAACCCGAAACGCGGAGACCCAGTACTTC

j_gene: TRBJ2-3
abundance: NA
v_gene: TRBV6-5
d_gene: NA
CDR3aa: CASSYSHRESTDTQYF
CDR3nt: TGTGCCAGCAGTTACAGTCACAGGGAAAGCACAGATACGCAGTATTTT

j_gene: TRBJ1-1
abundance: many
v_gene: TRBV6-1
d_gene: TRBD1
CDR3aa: CATSRGPGQILLNTEAFF
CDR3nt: TGTGCCACCTCGCGAGGACCGGGACAGATACTTTTGAACACTGAAGCTTTCTTT

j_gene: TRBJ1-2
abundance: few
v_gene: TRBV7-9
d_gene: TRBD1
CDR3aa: CASSSYRGLGYGYTF
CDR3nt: TGTGCCAGCAGCTCATACAGGGGGCTGGGCTATGGCTACACCTTC

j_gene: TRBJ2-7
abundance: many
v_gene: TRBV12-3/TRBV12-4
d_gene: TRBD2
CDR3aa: CASSFLAGGTYEQYF
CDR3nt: TGTGCCAGCAGTTTCCTAGCGGGGGGGACCTACGAGCAGTACTTC

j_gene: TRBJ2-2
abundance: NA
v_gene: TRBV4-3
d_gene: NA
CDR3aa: CASSQDESRELFF
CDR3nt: TGCGCCAGCAGCCAAGATGAGAGCCGGGAGCTGTTTTTT

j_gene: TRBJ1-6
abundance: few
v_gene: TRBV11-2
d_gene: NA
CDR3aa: CASSPMFGAYNSPLHF
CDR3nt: TGTGCCAGCAGCCCCATGTTTGGGGCCTATAATTCACCCCTCCACTTT

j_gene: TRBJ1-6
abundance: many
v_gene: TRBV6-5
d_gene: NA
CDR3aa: CASSYEGSGTNALHF
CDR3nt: TGTGCCAGCAGTTACGAAGGTAGCGGGACGAACGCCCTCCACTTT

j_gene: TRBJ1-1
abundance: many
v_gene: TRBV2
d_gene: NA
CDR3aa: CASSDDRNTEAFF
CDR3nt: TGTGCCAGCAGTGACGACAGGAACACTGAAGCTTTCTTT

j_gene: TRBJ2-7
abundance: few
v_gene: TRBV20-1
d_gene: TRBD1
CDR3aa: CSANDRGSYEQYF
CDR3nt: TGCAGTGCCAACGACAGGGGCAGCTACGAGCAGTACTTC

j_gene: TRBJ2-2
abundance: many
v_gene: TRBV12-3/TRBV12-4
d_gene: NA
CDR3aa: CASSLSLVQRGTGELFF
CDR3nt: TGTGCCAGCAGTTTATCTTTAGTCCAAAGGGGCACCGGGGAGCTGTTTTTT

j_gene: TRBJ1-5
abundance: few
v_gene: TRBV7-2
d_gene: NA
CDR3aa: CASSVVDLQPQHF
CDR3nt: TGTGCCAGCAGCGTAGTCGACCTTCAGCCCCAGCATTTT

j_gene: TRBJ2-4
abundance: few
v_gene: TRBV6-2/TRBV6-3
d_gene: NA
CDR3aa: CASRTLQGGGNIQYF
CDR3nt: TGTGCCAGCAGAACGTTACAGGGTGGTGGAAACATTCAGTACTTC

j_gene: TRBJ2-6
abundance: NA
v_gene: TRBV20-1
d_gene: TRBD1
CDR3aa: CSARGGRGSSSGANVLTF
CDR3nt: TGCAGTGCTAGAGGAGGCAGGGGGAGCAGCTCTGGGGCCAACGTCCTGACTTTC

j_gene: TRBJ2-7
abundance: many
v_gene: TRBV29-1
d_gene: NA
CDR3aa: CSARREGYEQYF
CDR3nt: TGCAGCGCCCGCCGAGAGGGCTACGAGCAGTACTTC

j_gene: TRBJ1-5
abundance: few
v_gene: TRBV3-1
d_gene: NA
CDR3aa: CASSQANSNQPQHF
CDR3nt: TGTGCCAGCAGCCAAGCGAATAGCAATCAGCCCCAGCATTTT

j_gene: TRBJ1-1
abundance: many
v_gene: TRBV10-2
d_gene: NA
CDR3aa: CASSDQAAGGTEAFF
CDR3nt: TGCGCCAGCAGTGATCAGGCCGCGGGGGGAACTGAAGCTTTCTTT

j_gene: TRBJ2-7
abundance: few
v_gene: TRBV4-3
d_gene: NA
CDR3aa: CASSQTHRTYEQYF
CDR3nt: TGCGCCAGCAGCCAAACCCACCGGACCTACGAGCAGTACTTC

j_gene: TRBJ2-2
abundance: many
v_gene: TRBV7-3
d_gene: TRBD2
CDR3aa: CASSSASGVTGELFF
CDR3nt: TGTGCCAGCAGCTCGGCTAGCGGAGTGACCGGGGAGCTGTTTTTT

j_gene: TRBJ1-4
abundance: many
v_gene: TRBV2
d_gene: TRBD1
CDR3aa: CASSEGRGDEKLFF
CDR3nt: TGTGCCAGCAGTGAGGGCAGGGGGGATGAAAAACTGTTTTTT

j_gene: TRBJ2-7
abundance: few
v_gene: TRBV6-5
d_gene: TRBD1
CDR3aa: CASSYSQSGQGHEQYF
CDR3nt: TGTGCCAGCAGTTACTCCCAATCGGGACAGGGCCACGAGCAGTACTTC

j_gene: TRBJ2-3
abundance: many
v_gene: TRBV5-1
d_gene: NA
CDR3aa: CASSLGRGTQYF
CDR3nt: TGCGCCAGCAGCTTGGGTAGGGGTACGCAGTATTTT

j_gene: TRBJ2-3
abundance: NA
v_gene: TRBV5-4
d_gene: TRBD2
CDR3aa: CASSLPPGLEKYF
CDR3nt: TGTGCCAGCAGCTTGCCGCCGGGACTAGAGAAGTATTTT

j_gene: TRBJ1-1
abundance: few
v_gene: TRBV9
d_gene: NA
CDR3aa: CASSVRDDYTEAFF
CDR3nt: TGTGCCAGCAGCGTACGGGATGATTACACTGAAGCTTTCTTT

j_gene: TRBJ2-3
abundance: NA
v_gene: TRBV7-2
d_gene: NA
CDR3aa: CASSWGGTASGDTQYF
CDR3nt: TGTGCCAGCAGCTGGGGGGGGACAGCGTCGGGTGATACGCAGTATTTT

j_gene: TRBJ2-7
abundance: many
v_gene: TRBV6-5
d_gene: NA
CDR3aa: CASRPGGQTYEQYF
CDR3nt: TGTGCCAGCAGGCCCGGGGGACAAACCTACGAGCAGTACTTC

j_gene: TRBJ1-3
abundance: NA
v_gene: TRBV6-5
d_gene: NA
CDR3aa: CASSYPPAEFLPNGNTIYF
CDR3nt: TGTGCCAGCAGTTACCCCCCAGCCGAATTCCTCCCGAATGGAAACACCATATATTTT

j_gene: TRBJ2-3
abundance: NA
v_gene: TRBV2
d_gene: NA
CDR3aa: CASSGPGADTQYF
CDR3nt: TGTGCCAGCAGTGGACCAGGGGCAGATACGCAGTATTTT

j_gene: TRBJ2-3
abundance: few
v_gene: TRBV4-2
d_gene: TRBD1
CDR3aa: CASSPGDRADTQYF
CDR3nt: TGTGCCAGCAGCCCCGGCGACAGGGCAGATACGCAGTATTTT

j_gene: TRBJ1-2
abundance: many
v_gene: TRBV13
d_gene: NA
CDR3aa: CASSLQTYGYTF
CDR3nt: TGTGCCAGCAGCTTGCAGACTTATGGCTACACCTTC

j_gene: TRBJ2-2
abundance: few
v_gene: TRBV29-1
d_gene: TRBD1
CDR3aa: CSAGDRFNTGELFF
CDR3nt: TGCAGCGCCGGGGACAGGTTTAACACCGGGGAGCTGTTTTTT

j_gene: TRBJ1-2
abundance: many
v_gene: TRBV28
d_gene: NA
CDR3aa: CASSQDRYGYTF
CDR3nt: TGTGCCAGCAGCCAAGACAGATATGGCTACACCTTC

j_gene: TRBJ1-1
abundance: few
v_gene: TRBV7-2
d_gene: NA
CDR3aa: CASSLATGTGTEAFF
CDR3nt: TGTGCCAGCAGCTTAGCAACAGGGACTGGGACTGAAGCTTTCTTT

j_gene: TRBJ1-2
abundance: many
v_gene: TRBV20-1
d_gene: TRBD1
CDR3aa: CSARDNTGVAEGYTF
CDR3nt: TGCAGTGCTAGAGACAACACAGGGGTTGCAGAGGGCTACACCTTC

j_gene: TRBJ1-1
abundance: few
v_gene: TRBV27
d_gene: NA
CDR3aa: CASSLYRMNTEAFF
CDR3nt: TGTGCCAGCAGTTTGTACAGGATGAACACTGAAGCTTTCTTT

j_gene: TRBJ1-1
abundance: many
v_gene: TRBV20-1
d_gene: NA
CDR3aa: CSARGGLNTEAFF
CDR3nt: TGCAGTGCTAGAGGTGGACTCAACACTGAAGCTTTCTTT

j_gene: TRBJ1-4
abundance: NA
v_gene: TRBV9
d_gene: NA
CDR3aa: CASSVEAGRINEKLFF
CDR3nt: TGTGCCAGCAGCGTAGAGGCGGGAAGGATTAATGAAAAACTGTTTTTT

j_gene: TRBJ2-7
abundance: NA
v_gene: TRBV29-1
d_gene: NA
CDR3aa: CSVGAGIKYEQYF
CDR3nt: TGCAGCGTGGGGGCAGGGATTAAGTACGAGCAGTACTTC

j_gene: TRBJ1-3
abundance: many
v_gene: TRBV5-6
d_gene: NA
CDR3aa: CASNLRGVETIYF
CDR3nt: TGTGCCAGCAACCTTCGTGGGGTAGAGACGATATATTTT

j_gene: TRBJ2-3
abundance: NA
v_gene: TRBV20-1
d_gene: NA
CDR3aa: CSAKRATTDTQYF
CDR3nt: TGCAGTGCAAAGCGAGCGACCACAGATACGCAGTATTTT

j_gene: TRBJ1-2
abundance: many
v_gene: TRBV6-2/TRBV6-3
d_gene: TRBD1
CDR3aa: CASSSNRGIGGYTF
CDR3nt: TGTGCCAGCAGTTCAAACAGGGGAATTGGCGGCTACACCTTC

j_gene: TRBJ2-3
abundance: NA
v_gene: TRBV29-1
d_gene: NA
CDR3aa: CSVMRPGTDTQYF
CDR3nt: TGCAGCGTTATGAGGCCCGGCACAGATACGCAGTATTTT